The 2 T cell receptor beta chains below all came from one sample that was sequenced in a study of T cell repertoires in cytomegalovirus infection. Their target antigens are unknown. One entry per CDR3 protein results from TCRdb running MiXCR on the reads. The table lists about 920,000 distinct CDR3 sequences, roughly 30% of them singletons. Here the sequenced sample was cultured CD8+ T cells from PBMCs, taken from culture after CMV antigen stimulation. These receptors were collected from a human donor in good health (CMV status not recorded). Some clones in this sample may be carry-over from other donors' samples.

The chain recombines TRBV10-3 with TRBJ1-2; possibly TRBD1 for D (5 bases). Between the trimmed V and J ends, which lost 1 base and 4 bases, there was a span of 10 bases. The CDR3 is 14 residues long. The germline V gene encodes CDR1 ENHRY and CDR2 SYGVKD. CDR3 region: CAISELGDPYGYTF. The CDR3 DNA follows: TGTGCCATCAGTGAGTTGGGGGACCCCTATGGCTACACCTTC.

This clonotype was counted many times. The chain combines TRBV7-9 with TRBJ1-2; D ambiguous. V was trimmed by 5 bases and J by 4 bases, leaving 11 bases between them. The CDR3 is made up of 13 amino acids. CDR1 is SEHNR and CDR2 is FQNEAQ in the germline V gene (reference sequence). The CDR3 DNA reads TGTGCCAGCAGCGTGGGCCTATCCTATGGCTACACCTTC. Translation: CASSVGLSYGYTF.